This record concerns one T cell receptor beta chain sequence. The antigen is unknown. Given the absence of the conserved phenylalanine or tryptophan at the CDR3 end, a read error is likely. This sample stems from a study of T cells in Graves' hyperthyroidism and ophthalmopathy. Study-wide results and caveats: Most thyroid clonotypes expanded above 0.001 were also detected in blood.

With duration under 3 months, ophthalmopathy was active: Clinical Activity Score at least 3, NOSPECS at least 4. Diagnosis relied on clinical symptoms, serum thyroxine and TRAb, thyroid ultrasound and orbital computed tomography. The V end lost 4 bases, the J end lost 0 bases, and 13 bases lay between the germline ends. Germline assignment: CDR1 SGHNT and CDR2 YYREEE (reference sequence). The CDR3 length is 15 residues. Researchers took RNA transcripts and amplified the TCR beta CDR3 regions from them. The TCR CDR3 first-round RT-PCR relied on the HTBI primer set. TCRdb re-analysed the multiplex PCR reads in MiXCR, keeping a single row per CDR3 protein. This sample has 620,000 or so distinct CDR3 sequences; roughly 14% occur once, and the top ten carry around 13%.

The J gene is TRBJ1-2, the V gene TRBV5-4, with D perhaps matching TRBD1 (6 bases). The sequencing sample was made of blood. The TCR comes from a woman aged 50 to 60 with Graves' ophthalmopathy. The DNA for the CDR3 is TGTGCCAGCAGCCCGCCGCGGACAGCTAACTATGGCTACACCCTC. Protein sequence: CASSPPRTANYGYTL.